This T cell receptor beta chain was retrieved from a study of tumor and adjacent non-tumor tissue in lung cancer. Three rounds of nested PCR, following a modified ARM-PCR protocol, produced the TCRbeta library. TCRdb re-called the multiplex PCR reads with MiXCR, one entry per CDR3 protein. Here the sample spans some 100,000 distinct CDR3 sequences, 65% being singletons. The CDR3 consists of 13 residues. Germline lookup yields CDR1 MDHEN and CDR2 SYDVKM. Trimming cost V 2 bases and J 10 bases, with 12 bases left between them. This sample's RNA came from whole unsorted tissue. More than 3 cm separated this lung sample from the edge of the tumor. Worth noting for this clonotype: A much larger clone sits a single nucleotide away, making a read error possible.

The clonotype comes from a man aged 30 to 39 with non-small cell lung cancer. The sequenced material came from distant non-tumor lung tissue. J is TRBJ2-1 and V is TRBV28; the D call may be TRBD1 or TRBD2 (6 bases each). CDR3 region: CASSLIGGWEQFF. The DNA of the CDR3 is TGTGCCAGCAGTTTAATCGGGGGCTGGGAGCAGTTCTTC. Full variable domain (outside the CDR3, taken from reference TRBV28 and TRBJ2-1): DVKVTQSSRYLVKRTGEKVFLECVQDMDHENMFWYRQDPGLGLRLIYFSYDVKMKEKGDIPEGYSVSREKKERFSLILESASTNQTSMYLCASSLIGGWEQFFGPGTRLTVL.